The rows below give T cell receptor beta chains drawn from one sample of a study of read filtering for tumor transcriptome and immune sequencing. TCRdb re-called the reads through MiXCR, storing one row per CDR3 protein. The sample holds over 50,000 distinct CDR3 sequences; about 19% are singletons and the top ten take about 14%. The source material was a population of CD138-negative cells sorted from bone marrow. These receptors were obtained from a donor over 35 with multiple myeloma. The CDR3 runs from the conserved cysteine through the conserved F or W. The order of the fields is clone size, V gene, J gene, D gene, CDR3 DNA, CDR3 protein. The D gene is left open where the match is weak. Some rows mark clone size as missing; the rest say once, few, many or name a class of expanded clone.

>many|TRBV28|TRBJ2-2|TRBD1
TGTGCCAGCTACGACAGGGGGCTTACCGGGGAGCTGTTTTTT
CASYDRGLTGELFF
>many|TRBV20-1|TRBJ2-3|TRBD2
TGCAGTGCTAGAGTCGGCGGGAGGGCCATGCAGTATTTT
CSARVGGRAMQYF
>many|TRBV4-1|TRBJ1-1|-
TGCGCCAGCAGCCAAGATCCCAGGAGCAGGACTGAAGCTTTCTTT
CASSQDPRSRTEAFF
>many|TRBV9|TRBJ2-5|TRBD2
TGTGCCAGCAGCCCCGGGGGGGAGGGGACCCAGTACTTC
CASSPGGEGTQYF
>many|TRBV20-1|TRBJ2-5|-
TGCAGTGCTAGTGCTCCGACTCACCAAGAGACCCAGTACTTC
CSASAPTHQETQYF
>many|TRBV11-1|TRBJ1-1|-
TGTGCCAGCAGAAAAAACACTGAAGCTTTCTTT
CASRKNTEAFF
>many|TRBV2|TRBJ1-1|-
TGTGCCACCCGGCGGCTGAACACTGAAGCTTTCTTT
CATRRLNTEAFF
>many|TRBV20-1|TRBJ2-3|TRBD2
TGCAGTGCTAGATCCCTAGCGGGGGCCACAGATACGCAGTATTTT
CSARSLAGATDTQYF
>many|TRBV7-9|TRBJ2-7|-
TGTGCCAGCAGCTCACGGGACACTCTGGGCGAGCAGTACTTC
CASSSRDTLGEQYF
>many|TRBV5-6|TRBJ1-2|TRBD1
TGTGCCAGCAGGGGGACAGGGATTAACTATGGCTACACCTTC
CASRGTGINYGYTF
>many|TRBV7-9|TRBJ1-1|-
TGTGCCAGCAGAAAACAGGCCATGAACACTGAAGCTTTCTTT
CASRKQAMNTEAFF
>many|TRBV11-2|TRBJ2-5|-
TGTGCCAGCAGCTTAGGGCGGCGAGGGACCCAGTACTTC
CASSLGRRGTQYF
>few|TRBV29-1|TRBJ2-3|-
TGCAGCGCAGCCACAGATACGCAGTATTTT
CSAATDTQYF
>few|TRBV20-1|TRBJ2-1|-
TGCAGTGCTAGAGCTCCTACTAGGGACTATGAGCAGTTCTTC
CSARAPTRDYEQFF
>-|TRBV9|TRBJ2-3|-
TGTGCCAGCGGACCGGGACTCCGAGTGGAAGATACGCAGTATTTT
CASGPGLRVEDTQYF
>-|TRBV18|TRBJ2-1|-
TGTACCAGCTCAGGCTACAATGAGGGGCAGCTCTTC
CTSSGYNEGQLF
>once|TRBV19|TRBJ2-5|-
TGTGCCAGTAGCGAAAAGGGACTCTTTTCAGGAGAGACCCAGTACTTC
CASSEKGLFSGETQYF
>many|TRBV7-6|TRBJ2-7|-
TGTGCCAGCAGCTTGAACCGGGGAGGCCCCTACGAGCAGTACTTC
CASSLNRGGPYEQYF
>many|TRBV7-6|TRBJ1-5|-
TGTGCCAGCAGCTTTTCAGGGGATCAGCCCCAGCATTTT
CASSFSGDQPQHF
>many|TRBV7-2|TRBJ1-6|-
TGTGCCAGCAGCTTTCCGGTCCTAGCCCTCAATTCACCCCTCCACTTT
CASSFPVLALNSPLHF
>-|TRBV3-1|TRBJ2-2|-
TGTGCCAGCGCGAGGGGGAACGGGGAGCTGTTTTTT
CASARGNGELFF
>many|TRBV5-1|TRBJ2-7|-
TGCGCCAGCAGCGTACACAACGAGCAGTACTTC
CASSVHNEQYF
>many|TRBV4-1|TRBJ2-7|TRBD1
TGCGCCAGCAGCCAAGAACCGGGACAGGGAGGCGAGCAGTACTTC
CASSQEPGQGGEQYF
>few|TRBV5-4|TRBJ2-7|TRBD2
TGTGCCAGCAGCTTGGGGACTAGCGGGAGGGGCCCCTACGAGCAGTACTTC
CASSLGTSGRGPYEQYF
>once|TRBV12-3/TRBV12-4|TRBJ1-5|-
TGCGCCAGCAGTTTAGGGACTTCGAATACGCAGCATTTT
CASSLGTSNTQHF